This T cell receptor beta chain was observed in a study of PD-1 blockade in mismatch repair-deficient tumors. Overall study context: All were previously treated, progressing patients with 12 mismatch repair-deficient cancer types.

Regarding this clone: Its antigen is undetermined.

Here immunoSEQ multiplex PCR was the method, and the copy in TCRdb shows in-frame clones only, minus some. The sample contains roughly 120,000 clones, roughly 90% of which appear only once. Germline values: CDR1 SGHRS, CDR2 YFSETQ. CDR3 length: 19 residues. Unmatched junction bases numbered 9, after V lost 1 base and J lost 0 bases. PCR or immunohistochemistry showed mismatch repair deficiency in every enrolled patient. A few pembrolizumab responders had their TCRs sequenced. Findings and caveats of the study: Rapid post-treatment expansion, then contraction, generally preceding radiologic response, marked tumor-resident clones.

The material was peripheral blood, obtained just over 70 weeks after starting pembrolizumab. The TCR sequence derives from an adult with mismatch repair-deficient cancer. The V call is TRBV5-1, the J call TRBJ2-2; 10 bases are shared with TRBD2. In DNA form, the CDR3 reads TGCGCCAGCAGCTTGTACGGACTAGCGGAGAAACCGAACACCGGGGAGCTGTTTTTT. It translates to CASSLYGLAEKPNTGELFF.